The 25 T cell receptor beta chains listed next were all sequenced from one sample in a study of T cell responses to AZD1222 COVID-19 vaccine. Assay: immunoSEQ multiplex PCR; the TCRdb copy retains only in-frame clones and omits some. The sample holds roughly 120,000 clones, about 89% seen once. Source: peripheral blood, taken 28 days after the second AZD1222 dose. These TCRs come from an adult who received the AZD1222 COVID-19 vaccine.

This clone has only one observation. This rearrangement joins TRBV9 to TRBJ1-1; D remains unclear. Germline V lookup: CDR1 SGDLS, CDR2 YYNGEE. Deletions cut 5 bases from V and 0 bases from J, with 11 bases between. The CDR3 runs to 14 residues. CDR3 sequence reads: CASRPGRLNTEAFF. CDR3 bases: TGTGCCAGCAGACCCGGACGTTTGAACACTGAAGCTTTCTTT.

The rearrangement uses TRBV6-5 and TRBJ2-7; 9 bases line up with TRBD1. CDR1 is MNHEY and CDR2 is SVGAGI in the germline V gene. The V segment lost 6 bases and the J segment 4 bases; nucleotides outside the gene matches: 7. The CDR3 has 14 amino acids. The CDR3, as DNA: TGTGCCAGCAGACCGGGACAGGGAACATACGAGCAGTACTTC. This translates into CASRPGQGTYEQYF.

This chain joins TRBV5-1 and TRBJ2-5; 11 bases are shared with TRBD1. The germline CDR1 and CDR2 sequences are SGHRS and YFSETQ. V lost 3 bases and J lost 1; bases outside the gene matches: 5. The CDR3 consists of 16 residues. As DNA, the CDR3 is TGCGCCAGCAGCTGGACAGGGGGCCCGATCCAAGAGACCCAGTACTTC. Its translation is CASSWTGGPIQETQYF.

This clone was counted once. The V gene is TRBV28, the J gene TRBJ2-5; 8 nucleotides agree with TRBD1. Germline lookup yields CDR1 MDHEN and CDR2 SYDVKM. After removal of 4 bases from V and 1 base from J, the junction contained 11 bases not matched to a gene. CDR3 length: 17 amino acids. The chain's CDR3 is CASSSPGQGPVQETQYF. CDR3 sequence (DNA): TGTGCCAGCAGTTCACCCGGACAGGGCCCCGTCCAAGAGACCCAGTACTTC.

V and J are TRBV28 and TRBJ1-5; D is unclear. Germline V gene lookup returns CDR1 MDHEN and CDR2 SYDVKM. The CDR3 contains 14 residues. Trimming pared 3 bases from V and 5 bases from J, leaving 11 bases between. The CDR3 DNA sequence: TGTGCCAGCAGTTTTGGAGCGCCCGATCAGCCCCAGCATTTT. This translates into CASSFGAPDQPQHF.

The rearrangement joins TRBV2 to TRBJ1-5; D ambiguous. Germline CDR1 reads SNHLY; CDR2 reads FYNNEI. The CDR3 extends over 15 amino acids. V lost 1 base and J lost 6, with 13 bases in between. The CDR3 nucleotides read TGTGCCAGCAGTGAAGGGGGATTTTTCGGTCAGCCCCAGCATTTT. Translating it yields CASSEGGFFGQPQHF.

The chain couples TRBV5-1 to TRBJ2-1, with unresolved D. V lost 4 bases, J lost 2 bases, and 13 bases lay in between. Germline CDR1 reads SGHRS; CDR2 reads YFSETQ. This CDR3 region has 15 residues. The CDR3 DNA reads TGCGCCAGCAGCCTGGTGGGTCCTACCTACAATGAGCAGTTCTTC. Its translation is CASSLVGPTYNEQFF. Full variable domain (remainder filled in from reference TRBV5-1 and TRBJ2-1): KAGVTQTPRYLIKTRGQQVTLSCSPISGHRSVSWYQQTPGQGLQFLFEYFSETQRNKGNFPGRFSGRQFSNSRSEMNVSTLELGDSALYLCASSLVGPTYNEQFFGPGTRLTVL.

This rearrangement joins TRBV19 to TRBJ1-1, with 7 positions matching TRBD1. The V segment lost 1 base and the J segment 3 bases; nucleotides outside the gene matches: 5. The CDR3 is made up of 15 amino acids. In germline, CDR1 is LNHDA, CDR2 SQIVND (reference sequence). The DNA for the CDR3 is TGTGCCAGTAGTATAGTTTTTGACAGGGACACTGAAGCTTTCTTT. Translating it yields CASSIVFDRDTEAFF.

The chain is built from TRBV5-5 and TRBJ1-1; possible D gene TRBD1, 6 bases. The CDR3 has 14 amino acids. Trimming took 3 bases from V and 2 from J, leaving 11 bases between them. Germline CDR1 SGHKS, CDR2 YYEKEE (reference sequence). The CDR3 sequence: CASSYIQGNTEAFF. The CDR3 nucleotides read TGTGCCAGCAGCTACATACAGGGAAACACTGAAGCTTTCTTT.

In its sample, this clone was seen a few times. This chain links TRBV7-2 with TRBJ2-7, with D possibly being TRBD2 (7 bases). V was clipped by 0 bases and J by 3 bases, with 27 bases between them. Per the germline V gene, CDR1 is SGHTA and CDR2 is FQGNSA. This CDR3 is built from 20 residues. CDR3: CASSLAPGRGPAAPVYEQYF. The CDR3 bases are TGTGCCAGCAGCTTAGCGCCGGGGCGGGGGCCGGCGGCCCCCGTCTACGAGCAGTACTTC.

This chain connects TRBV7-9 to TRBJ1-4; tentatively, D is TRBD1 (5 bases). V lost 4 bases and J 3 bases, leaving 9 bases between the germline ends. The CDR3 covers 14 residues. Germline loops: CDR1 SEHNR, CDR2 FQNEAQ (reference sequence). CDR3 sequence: CASSSGFANEKLFF. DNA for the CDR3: TGTGCCAGCAGCTCAGGGTTTGCTAATGAAAAACTGTTTTTT.

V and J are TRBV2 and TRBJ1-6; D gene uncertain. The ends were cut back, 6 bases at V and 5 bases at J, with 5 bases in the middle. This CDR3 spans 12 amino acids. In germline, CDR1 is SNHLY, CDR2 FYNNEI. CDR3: CASSRDNSPLHF. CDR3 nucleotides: TGTGCCAGCAGCAGAGATAATTCACCCCTCCACTTT.

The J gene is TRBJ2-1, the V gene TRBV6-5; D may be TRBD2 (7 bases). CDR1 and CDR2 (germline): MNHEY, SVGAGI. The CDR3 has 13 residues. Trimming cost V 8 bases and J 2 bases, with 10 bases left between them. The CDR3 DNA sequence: TGTGCCAGCGGGGGGGGGCCCTACAATGAGCAGTTCTTC. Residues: CASGGGPYNEQFF.

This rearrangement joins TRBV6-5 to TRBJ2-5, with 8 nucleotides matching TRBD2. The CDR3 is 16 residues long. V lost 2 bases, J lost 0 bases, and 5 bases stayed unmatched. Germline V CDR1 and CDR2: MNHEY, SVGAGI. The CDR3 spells CASSYGAGGNQETQYF. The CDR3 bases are TGTGCCAGCAGTTACGGGGCGGGGGGCAACCAAGAGACCCAGTACTTC.

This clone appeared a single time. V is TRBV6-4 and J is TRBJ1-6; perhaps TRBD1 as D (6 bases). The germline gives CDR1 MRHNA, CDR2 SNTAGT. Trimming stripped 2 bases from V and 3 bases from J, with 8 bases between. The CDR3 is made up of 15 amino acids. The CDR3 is CASSDRGGYNSPLHF. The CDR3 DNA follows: TGTGCCAGCAGTGACCGAGGGGGCTATAATTCACCCCTCCACTTT.

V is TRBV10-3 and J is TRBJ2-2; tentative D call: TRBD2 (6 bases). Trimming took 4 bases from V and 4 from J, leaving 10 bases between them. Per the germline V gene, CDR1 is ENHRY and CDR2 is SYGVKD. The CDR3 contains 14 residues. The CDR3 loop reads CAISGGTFTGELFF. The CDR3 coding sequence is TGTGCCATCAGTGGGGGGACTTTCACCGGGGAGCTGTTTTTT.

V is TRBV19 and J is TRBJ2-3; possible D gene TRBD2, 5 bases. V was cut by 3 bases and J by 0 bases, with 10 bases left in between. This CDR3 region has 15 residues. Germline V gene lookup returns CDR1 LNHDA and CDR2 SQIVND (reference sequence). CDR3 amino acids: CASSIGRESTDTQYF. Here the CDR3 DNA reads TGTGCCAGTAGTATCGGACGGGAAAGCACAGATACGCAGTATTTT.

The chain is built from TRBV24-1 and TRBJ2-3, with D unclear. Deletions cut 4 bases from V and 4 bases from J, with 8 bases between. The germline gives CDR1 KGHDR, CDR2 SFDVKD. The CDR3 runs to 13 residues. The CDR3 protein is CATSEVNSDTQYF. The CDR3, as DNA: TGTGCCACCAGTGAAGTAAACTCAGATACGCAGTATTTT.

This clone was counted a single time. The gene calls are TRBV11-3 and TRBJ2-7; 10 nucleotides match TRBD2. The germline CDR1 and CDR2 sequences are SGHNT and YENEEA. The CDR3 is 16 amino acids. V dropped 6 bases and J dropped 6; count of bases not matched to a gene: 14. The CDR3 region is CASRRTSGATHVEQYF. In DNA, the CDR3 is TGTGCCAGCAGAAGAACTAGCGGGGCTACGCATGTCGAGCAGTACTTC.

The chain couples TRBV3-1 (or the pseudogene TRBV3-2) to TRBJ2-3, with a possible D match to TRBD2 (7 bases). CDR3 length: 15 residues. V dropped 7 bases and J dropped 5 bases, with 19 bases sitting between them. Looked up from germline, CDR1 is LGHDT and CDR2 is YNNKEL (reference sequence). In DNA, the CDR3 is TGTGCCAGCACCTCAAGGCGGGGGCCCGGAGATACGCAGTATTTT. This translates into CASTSRRGPGDTQYF.

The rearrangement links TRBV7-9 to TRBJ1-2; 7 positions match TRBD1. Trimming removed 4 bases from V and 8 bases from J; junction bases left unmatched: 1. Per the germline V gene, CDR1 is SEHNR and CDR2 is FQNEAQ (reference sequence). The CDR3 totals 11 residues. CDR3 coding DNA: TGTGCCAGCAGCTACAGGGGAGGCTACACCTTC. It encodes CASSYRGGYTF.

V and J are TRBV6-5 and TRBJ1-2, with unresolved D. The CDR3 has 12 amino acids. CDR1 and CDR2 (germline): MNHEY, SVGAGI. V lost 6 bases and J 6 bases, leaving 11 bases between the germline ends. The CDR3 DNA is TGTGCCAGCAGACCCGAAGGGCATGGCTACACCTTC. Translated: CASRPEGHGYTF.

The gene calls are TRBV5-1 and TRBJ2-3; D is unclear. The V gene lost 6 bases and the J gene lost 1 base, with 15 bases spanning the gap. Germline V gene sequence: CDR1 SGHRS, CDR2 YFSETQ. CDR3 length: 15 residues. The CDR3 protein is CASTQGDPGTDTQYF. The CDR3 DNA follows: TGCGCCAGCACTCAAGGCGATCCAGGCACAGATACGCAGTATTTT.

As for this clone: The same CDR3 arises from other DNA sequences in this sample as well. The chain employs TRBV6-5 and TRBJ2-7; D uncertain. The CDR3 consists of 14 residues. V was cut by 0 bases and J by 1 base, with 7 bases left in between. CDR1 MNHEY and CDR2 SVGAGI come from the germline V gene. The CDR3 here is CASSYSGGSYEQYF. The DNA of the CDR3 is TGTGCCAGCAGTTACTCAGGCGGTTCCTACGAGCAGTACTTC.

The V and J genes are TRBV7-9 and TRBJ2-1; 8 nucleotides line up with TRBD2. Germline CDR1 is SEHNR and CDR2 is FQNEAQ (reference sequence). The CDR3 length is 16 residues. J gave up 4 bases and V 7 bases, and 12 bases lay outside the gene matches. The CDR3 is CASIPLSGGVYNEQFF. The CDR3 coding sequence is TGTGCCAGCATCCCTCTAAGCGGGGGAGTTTACAATGAGCAGTTCTTC.